This T cell receptor beta chain was observed in a study of beta chain features in type 1 diabetes. Study-level information: Over all samples combined, 107,917,701 sorted cells were examined.

Expressed TCRB transcripts were sequenced because the isolated RNA had all been reverse transcribed beforehand. Data came from immunoSEQ multiplex PCR; TCRdb stores just in-frame clones and leaves some out. The data hold hundreds of thousands of clones, with approximately 14% observed a single time. The germline gives CDR1 SGHNT, CDR2 YENEEA. The CDR3 extends over 15 amino acids. With V trimmed by 3 bases and J by 5 bases, 8 bases remained unmatched. Overall study findings and caveats: Type 1 diabetes patients had VDJ junctions that carried fewer insertions and more deletions. A greater similarity of naive, central memory and Treg TCRB repertoires was seen among patients than among healthy donors.

This clone was counted between two and nine times. Antigen: not known. The rearrangement uses TRBV11-3 and TRBJ2-5, with TRBD2 matching over 8 bases. The receptor's source is a woman aged 40 to 50 in good health. The sequenced material came from naive CD4+ T cells from blood. DNA of the CDR3: TGTGCCAGCAGCTTGGGGCGGGGGGCCCAGGAGACCCAGTACTTC. It translates to CASSLGRGAQETQYF.